This T cell receptor beta chain appears in the sequencing data of a study of T cell repertoires in cytomegalovirus infection. CDR3 length: 15 amino acids. Germline loops: CDR1 MGHRA, CDR2 YSYEKL. V was clipped by 0 bases and J by 2 bases; unmatched bases: 4. This clonotype was seen a handful of times. Its antigen is not identified. TCRdb re-derived calls from the reads in MiXCR, one entry per CDR3 protein. The repertoire holds some 940,000 distinct CDR3 sequences, with approximately 31% as singletons. This specimen was cultured CD8+ T cells from PBMCs, taken from culture after CMV antigen stimulation. The genes are TRBV4-1 and TRBJ2-7, with 7 bases matching TRBD2. The receptor was isolated from a human donor in good health (CMV status not recorded). Some clones in this sample may be carry-over from other donors' samples. The CDR3 is CASSQDFGLAYEQYV. The CDR3 bases are TGCGCCAGCAGCCAAGATTTCGGACTAGCCTACGAGCAGTACGTC.